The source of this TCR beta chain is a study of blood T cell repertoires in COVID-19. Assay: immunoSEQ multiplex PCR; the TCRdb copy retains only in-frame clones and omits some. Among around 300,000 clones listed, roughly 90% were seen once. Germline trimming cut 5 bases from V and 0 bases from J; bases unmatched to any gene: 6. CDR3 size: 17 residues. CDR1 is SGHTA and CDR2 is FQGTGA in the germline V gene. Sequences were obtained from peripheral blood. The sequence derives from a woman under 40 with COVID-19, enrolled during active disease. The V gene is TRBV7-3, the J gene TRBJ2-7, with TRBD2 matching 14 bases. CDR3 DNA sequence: TGTGCCAGCAGCCCGACTAGCGGGAGGGACTTCTCCTACGAGCAGTACTTC. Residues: CASSPTSGRDFSYEQYF.